Listed here are 18 T cell receptor beta chains from one sample, sequenced in a study of response to subunit inactivated influenza vaccine. TCRdb re-analysed the RT-PCR reads in MiXCR, keeping a single row per CDR3 protein. The sample contains around 490,000 distinct CDR3 sequences, approximately 7.7% of which appear only once. Specimen: PBMCs from blood, collected 23 months after vaccination. All receptors come from a man aged 45-69 years who received an inactivated influenza vaccine.

V usage is TRBV20-1 and J usage is TRBJ2-3; 7 bases agree with TRBD1. CDR3 length: 12 amino acids. The germline gives CDR1 DFQATT, CDR2 SNEGSKA (reference sequence). DNA for the CDR3: TGCAGCGTGCCGAAGGGGGCGGATACGCAGTATTTT. Translated, it gives CSVPKGADTQYF.

This clonotype occurred a few times. The rearrangement uses TRBV7-9 and TRBJ2-7; D may be TRBD1 (6 bases). V was trimmed by 5 bases and J by 4 bases, leaving 15 bases between them. The CDR3 loop spans 14 amino acids. CDR1 and CDR2 from the germline V gene are SEHNR and FQNEAQ (reference sequence). CDR3 bases: TGTGCCAGCAGCGGGAGAGGACAGCTATACGAGCAGTACTTC. Translating gives CASSGRGQLYEQYF. The entire variable domain, with the rest obtained from reference TRBV7-9 and TRBJ2-7, is as follows: DTGVSQNPRHKITKRGQNVTFRCDPISEHNRLYWYRQTLGQGPEFLTYFQNEAQLEKSRLLSDRFSAERPKGSFSTLEIQRTEQGDSAMYLCASSGRGQLYEQYFGPGTRLTVT.

The chain joins TRBV28 to TRBJ2-5; TRBD1 matches 9 bases. From germline, CDR1 is MDHEN and CDR2 SYDVKM. The CDR3 covers 18 residues. Trimming at V came to 1 base and at J to 4 bases, leaving 13 bases not matched to a gene. CDR3 bases: TGTGCCAGCAGTTTATTCGGGACAGGGATAAAACTGGGAGAGACCCAGTACTTC. This encodes CASSLFGTGIKLGETQYF.

This clonotype was observed a few times. The chain employs TRBV12-5 and TRBJ2-3; the D gene could be TRBD1 or TRBD2 (5 bases each). Germline loops: CDR1 LGHNT, CDR2 FRNRAP. V dropped 8 bases and J dropped 3 bases, with 12 bases sitting between them. The CDR3 is 13 amino acids. CDR3 coding DNA: TGTGCTAGTAGACGGGGCCCTACAGATACGCAGTATTTT. It encodes CASRRGPTDTQYF.

This clonotype was recorded at least ten times. The chain has TRBV5-5 and TRBJ2-1, with D uncertain. Germline loops: CDR1 SGHKS, CDR2 YYEKEE (reference sequence). The CDR3 totals 15 residues. V lost 4 bases and J 4 bases, leaving 15 bases between the germline ends. CDR3: CASSRLIEAYNEQFF. The CDR3 DNA reads TGTGCCAGCAGCCGTTTAATAGAGGCTTACAATGAGCAGTTCTTC.

This clonotype was detected a few times. The CDR3 is CASSVGWTGGFEAFF. The CDR3 nucleotides read TGTGCCAGCAGCGTAGGATGGACAGGGGGCTTTGAAGCTTTCTTT. The chain joins TRBV9 to TRBJ1-1; TRBD1 aligns across 11 bases. The CDR3 length is 15 residues. The trim removed 0 bases at V and 7 bases at J, leaving 5 bases unmatched. In germline, CDR1 is SGDLS, CDR2 YYNGEE.

This clonotype has at least ten counts. V usage is TRBV20-1 and J usage is TRBJ2-5; 14 bases match TRBD2. With V trimmed by 6 bases and J by 6 bases, 6 bases remained unmatched. CDR3 length equals 14 residues. Germline CDR1 and CDR2: DFQATT and SNEGSKA (reference sequence). The CDR3 region is CSALGTSGSQTQYF. In nucleotides, the CDR3 is TGCAGTGCACTCGGGACTAGCGGGAGTCAGACCCAGTACTTC.

This sequence joins TRBV3-1 and TRBJ2-3; TRBD2 agrees at 11 bases. The germline CDR1 and CDR2 sequences are LGHDT and YNNKEL (reference sequence). The CDR3 is 15 amino acids. Unmatched junction bases numbered 11, after V lost 6 bases and J lost 9 bases. The CDR3: CASRPSGGPYGTQYF. Written as DNA, the CDR3 is TGTGCCAGCAGGCCTAGCGGGGGGCCTTATGGAACGCAGTATTTT.

The V gene is TRBV20-1, the J gene TRBJ2-7; the D is unclear. The length of the CDR3 is 15 residues. The V end was cut by 2 bases, the J end by 0 bases, with 14 bases between. Germline V gene data show CDR1 as DFQATT and CDR2 as SNEGSKA (reference sequence). The CDR3 DNA sequence: TGCAGTGCTAGACCAAGGACGATACGCTCCTACGAGCAGTACTTC. This encodes CSARPRTIRSYEQYF.

This clonotype was seen only a few times. The V gene is TRBV5-6, the J gene TRBJ1-6; D gene uncertain. V lost 1 base and J 8 bases, leaving 10 bases between the germline ends. Germline loops: CDR1 SGHDT, CDR2 YYEEEE. This CDR3 has 14 residues. In nucleotides, the CDR3 is TGTGCCAGCAGCTTGCACGGTACGGATTCACCCCTCCACTTT. Translated, it gives CASSLHGTDSPLHF.

This clonotype was recorded many times. This chain links TRBV24-1 with TRBJ2-1, with TRBD2 identical over 9 bases. Germline values: CDR1 KGHDR, CDR2 SFDVKD. V trimming: 4 bases; J trimming: 7 bases; junction bases outside the gene matches: 10. The CDR3 is 16 amino acids. The CDR3 nucleotides read TGTGCCACCAGTGACCCCTCTAGCGGGATTTTGAATGAGCAGTTCTTC. The encoded protein is CATSDPSSGILNEQFF.

The rearrangement uses TRBV5-1 and TRBJ2-5; no definite D call. In germline, CDR1 is SGHRS, CDR2 YFSETQ. Deletions cut 2 bases from V and 1 base from J, with 12 bases between. This CDR3 has 15 amino acids. The CDR3 region is CASSLTVETQETQYF. The DNA of the CDR3 is TGCGCCAGCAGCTTAACAGTGGAAACCCAAGAGACCCAGTACTTC.

Only a few counts were recorded for this clonotype. The chain joins TRBV18 to TRBJ1-2, with 7 bases identical to TRBD1. The ends lost 2 bases at V and 7 bases at J; junction bases unmatched: 7. The CDR3 is 14 amino acids. Germline lookup yields CDR1 KGHSH and CDR2 LQKENI. The CDR3 sequence: CASSPSGQIFGYTF. In nucleotides, the CDR3 is TGTGCCAGCTCACCATCGGGACAGATTTTTGGCTACACCTTC.

The rearrangement links TRBV28 to TRBJ1-6; D is perhaps TRBD1 (5 bases). The CDR3 consists of 14 residues. Trimming removed 3 bases from V and 9 bases from J, with 12 bases in between. CDR1 and CDR2 (germline): MDHEN, SYDVKM. Written as DNA, the CDR3 is TGTGCCAGCAGTTTTAGGGGAATCGGTTCACCCCTCCACTTT. Its translation is CASSFRGIGSPLHF.

In its sample, this clonotype was seen a few times. The chain is built from TRBV5-1 and TRBJ1-3, with D possibly TRBD1 on 5 matching bases. The CDR3 consists of 14 residues. Germline CDR1 reads SGHRS; CDR2 reads YFSETQ. V was cut by 4 bases and J by 0 bases, with 8 bases left in between. CDR3 amino acids: CASSMQGSGNTIYF. The CDR3 bases are TGCGCCAGCAGCATGCAGGGCTCTGGAAACACCATATATTTT.

This clonotype was detected ten times or more. The chain uses TRBV9 and TRBJ2-5; tentative D call: TRBD2 (6 bases). This CDR3 contains 16 residues. CDR1 SGDLS and CDR2 YYNGEE come from the germline V gene. V was pared by 1 base and J by 0 bases, with 13 bases between. Written as DNA, the CDR3 is TGTGCCAGCAGCGTATCCCCCCTAGCGAACCAAGAGACCCAGTACTTC. It codes for CASSVSPLANQETQYF.

The chain joins TRBV12-3 or TRBV12-4 to TRBJ2-3; no clear D gene. The CDR3 runs 12 residues. CDR3 coding DNA: TGTGCTTCAACCAGCGCCACAGATACGCAGTATTTT. As protein: CASTSATDTQYF.

The chain carries TRBV10-3 and TRBJ2-3, with 11 bases that match TRBD2. V was pared by 6 bases and J by 3 bases, with 5 bases of the junction left unmatched. The CDR3 is 15 residues long. Germline V lookup: CDR1 ENHRY, CDR2 SYGVKD. This CDR3 reads CAIRPTSGITDTQYF. DNA for the CDR3: TGTGCCATCAGACCGACTAGCGGGATAACAGATACGCAGTATTTT.